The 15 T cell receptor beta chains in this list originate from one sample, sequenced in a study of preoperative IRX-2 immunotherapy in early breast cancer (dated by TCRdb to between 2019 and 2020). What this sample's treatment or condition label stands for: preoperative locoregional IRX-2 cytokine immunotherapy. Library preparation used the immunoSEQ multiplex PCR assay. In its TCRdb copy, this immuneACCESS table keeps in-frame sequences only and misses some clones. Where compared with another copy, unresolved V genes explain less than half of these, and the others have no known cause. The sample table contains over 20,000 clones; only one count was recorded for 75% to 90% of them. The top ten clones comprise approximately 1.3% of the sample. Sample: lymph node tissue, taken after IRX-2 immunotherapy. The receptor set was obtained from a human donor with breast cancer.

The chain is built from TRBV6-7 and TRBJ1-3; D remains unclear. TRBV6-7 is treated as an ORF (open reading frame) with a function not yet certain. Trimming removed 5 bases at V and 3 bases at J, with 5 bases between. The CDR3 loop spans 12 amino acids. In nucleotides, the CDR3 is TGTGCCAGCAGTGAAAGTGGAAACACCATATATTTT. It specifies CASSESGNTIYF.

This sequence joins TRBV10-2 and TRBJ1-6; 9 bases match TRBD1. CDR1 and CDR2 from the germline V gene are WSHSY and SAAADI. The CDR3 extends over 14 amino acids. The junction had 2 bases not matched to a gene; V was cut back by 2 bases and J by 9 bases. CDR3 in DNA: TGCGCCAGCAGTGAGACAGGGGGCATTTCACCCCTCCACTTT. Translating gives CASSETGGISPLHF.

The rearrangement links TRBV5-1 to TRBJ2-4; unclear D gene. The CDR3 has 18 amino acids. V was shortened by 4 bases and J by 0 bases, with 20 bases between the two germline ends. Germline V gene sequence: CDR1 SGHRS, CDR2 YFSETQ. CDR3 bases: TGCGCCAGCAGCCTGTCCTCAGGTTCCCAACTAGCCAAAAACATTCAGTACTTC. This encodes CASSLSSGSQLAKNIQYF.

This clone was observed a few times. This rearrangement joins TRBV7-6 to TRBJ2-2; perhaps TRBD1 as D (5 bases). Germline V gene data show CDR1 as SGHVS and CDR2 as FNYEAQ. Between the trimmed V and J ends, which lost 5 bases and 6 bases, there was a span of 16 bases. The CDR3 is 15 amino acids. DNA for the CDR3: TGTGCCAGCAGCGTCCGTAGGGGAAACGCCGGGGAGCTGTTTTTT. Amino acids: CASSVRRGNAGELFF.

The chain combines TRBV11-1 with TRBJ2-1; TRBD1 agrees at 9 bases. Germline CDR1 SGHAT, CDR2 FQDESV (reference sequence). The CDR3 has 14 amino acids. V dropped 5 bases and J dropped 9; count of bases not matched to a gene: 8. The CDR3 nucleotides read TGTGCCAGCAGCCCGCAACAGGGGGCGCTTGAGCAGTTCTTC. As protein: CASSPQQGALEQFF.

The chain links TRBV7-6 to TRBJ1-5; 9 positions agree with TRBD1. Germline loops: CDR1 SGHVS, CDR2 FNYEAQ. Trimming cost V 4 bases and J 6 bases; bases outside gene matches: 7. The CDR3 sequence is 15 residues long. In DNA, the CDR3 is TGTGCCAGCAGCTACGGGACAGGGTCGGGTCAGCCCCAGCATTTT. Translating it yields CASSYGTGSGQPQHF.

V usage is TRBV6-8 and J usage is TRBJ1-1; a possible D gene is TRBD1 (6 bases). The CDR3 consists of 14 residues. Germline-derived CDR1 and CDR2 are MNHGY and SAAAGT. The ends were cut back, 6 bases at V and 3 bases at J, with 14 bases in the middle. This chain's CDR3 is CASSLWGADTEAFF. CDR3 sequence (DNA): TGTGCCAGCAGCCTCTGGGGGGCCGACACTGAAGCTTTCTTT.

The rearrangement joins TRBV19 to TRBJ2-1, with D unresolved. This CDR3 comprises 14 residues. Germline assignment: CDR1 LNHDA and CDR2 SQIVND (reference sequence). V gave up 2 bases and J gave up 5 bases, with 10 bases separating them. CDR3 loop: CASSIFEPNNEQFF. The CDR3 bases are TGTGCCAGTAGTATATTTGAGCCCAACAATGAGCAGTTCTTC.

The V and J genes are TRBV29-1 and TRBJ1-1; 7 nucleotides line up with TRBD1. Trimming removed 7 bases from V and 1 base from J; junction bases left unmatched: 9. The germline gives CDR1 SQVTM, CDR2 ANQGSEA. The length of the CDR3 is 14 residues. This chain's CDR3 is CSAEGGGANTEAFF. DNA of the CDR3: TGCAGCGCTGAGGGAGGGGGCGCGAACACTGAAGCTTTCTTT. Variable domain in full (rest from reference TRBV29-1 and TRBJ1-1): SAVISQKPSRDICQRGTSLTIQCQVDSQVTMMFWYRQQPGQSLTLIATANQGSEATYESGFVIDKFPISRPNLTFSTLTVSNMSPEDSSIYLCSAEGGGANTEAFFGQGTRLTVV.

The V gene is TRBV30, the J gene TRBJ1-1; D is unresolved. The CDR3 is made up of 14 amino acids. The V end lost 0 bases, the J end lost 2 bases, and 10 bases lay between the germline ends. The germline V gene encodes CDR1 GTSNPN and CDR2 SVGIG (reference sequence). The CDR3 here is CAWSVTGGNTEAFF. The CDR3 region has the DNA TGTGCCTGGAGTGTGACTGGTGGAAACACTGAAGCTTTCTTT.

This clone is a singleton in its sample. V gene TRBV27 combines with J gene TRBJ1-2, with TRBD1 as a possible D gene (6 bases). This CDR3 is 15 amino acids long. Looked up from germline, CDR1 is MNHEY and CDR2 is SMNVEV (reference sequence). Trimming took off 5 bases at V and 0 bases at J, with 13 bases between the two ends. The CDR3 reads CASSADEGANYGYTF. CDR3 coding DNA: TGTGCCAGCAGTGCCGATGAGGGGGCTAACTATGGCTACACCTTC.

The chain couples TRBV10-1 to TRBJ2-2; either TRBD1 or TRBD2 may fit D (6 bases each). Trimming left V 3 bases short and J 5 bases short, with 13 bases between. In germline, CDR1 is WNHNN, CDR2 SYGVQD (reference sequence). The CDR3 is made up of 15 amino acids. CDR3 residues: CASSDSGAGTGELFF. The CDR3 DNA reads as TGCGCCAGCAGTGATTCGGGGGCCGGAACCGGGGAGCTGTTTTTT.

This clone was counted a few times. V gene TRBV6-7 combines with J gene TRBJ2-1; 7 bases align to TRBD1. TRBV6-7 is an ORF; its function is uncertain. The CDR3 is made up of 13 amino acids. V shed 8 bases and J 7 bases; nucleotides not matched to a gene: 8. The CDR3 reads CASAKGGVNEQFF. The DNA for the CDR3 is TGTGCCAGCGCGAAAGGGGGCGTAAATGAGCAGTTCTTC.

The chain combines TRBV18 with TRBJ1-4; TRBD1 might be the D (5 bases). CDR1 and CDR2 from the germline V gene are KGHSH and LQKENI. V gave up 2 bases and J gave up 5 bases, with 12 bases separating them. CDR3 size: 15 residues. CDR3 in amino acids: CASSPVGPGNEKLFF. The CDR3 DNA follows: TGTGCCAGCTCACCAGTGGGGCCGGGGAATGAAAAACTGTTTTTT. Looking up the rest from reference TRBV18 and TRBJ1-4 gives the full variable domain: NAGVMQNPRHLVRRRGQEARLRCSPMKGHSHVYWYRQLPEEGLKFMVYLQKENIIDESGMPKERFSAEFPKEGPSILRIQQVVRGDSAAYFCASSPVGPGNEKLFFGSGTQLSVL.

CDR3 DNA sequence: TGTGCCAGCAGTTCCGGGACCCATTACGAGCAGTACGTC. Encoded protein: CASSSGTHYEQYV. This chain uses TRBV28 with TRBJ2-7; the D gene could be TRBD1 or TRBD2 (5 bases each). Germline assignment: CDR1 MDHEN and CDR2 SYDVKM. The CDR3 runs 13 residues. Trimming took off 4 bases at V and 4 bases at J, with 11 bases between the two ends.